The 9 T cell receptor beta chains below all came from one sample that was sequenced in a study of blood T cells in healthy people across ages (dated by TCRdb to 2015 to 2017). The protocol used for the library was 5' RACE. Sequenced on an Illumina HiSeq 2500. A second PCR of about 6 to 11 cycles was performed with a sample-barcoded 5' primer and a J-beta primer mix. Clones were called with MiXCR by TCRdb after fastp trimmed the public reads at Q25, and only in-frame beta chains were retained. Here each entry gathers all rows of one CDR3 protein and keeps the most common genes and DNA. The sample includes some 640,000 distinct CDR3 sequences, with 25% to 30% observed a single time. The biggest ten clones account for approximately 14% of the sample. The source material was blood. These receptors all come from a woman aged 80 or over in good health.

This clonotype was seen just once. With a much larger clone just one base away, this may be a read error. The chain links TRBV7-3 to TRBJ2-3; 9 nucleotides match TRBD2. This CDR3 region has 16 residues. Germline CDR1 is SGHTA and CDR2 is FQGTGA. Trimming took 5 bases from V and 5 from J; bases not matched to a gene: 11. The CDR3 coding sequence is TGTGCCAGCAGCCCCCGAGGCGGGGGGGCGGGAGATACGCAGTATTTT. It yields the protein CASSPRGGGAGDTQYF.

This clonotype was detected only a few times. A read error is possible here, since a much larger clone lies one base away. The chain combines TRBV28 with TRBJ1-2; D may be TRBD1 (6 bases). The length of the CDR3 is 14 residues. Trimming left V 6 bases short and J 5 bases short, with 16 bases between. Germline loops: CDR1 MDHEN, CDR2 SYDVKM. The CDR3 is CASRLNRDNYGYTF. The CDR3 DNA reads TGTGCCAGCAGGTTAAACCGGGACAATTATGGCTACACCTTC.

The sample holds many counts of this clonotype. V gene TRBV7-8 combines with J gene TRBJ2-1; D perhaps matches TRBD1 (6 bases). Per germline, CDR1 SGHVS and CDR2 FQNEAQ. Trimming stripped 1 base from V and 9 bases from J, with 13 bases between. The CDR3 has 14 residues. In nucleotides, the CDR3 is TGTGCCAGCAGCTTAGTCAGGGCAGGGGCTGAGCAGTTCTTC. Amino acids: CASSLVRAGAEQFF.

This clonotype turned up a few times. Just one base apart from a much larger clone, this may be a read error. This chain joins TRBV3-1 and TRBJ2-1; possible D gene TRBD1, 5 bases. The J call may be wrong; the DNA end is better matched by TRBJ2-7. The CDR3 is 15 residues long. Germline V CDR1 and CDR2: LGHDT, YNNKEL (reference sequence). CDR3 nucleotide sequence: TGTGCCAGCAGCCAAGAGCAGGGCTACTACAATGAGCAGTACTTC. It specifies CASSQEQGYYNEQYF.

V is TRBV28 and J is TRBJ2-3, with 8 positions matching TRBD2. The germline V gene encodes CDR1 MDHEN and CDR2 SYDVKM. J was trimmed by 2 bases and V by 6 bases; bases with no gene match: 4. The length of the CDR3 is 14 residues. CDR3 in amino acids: CASSGGAFTDTQYF. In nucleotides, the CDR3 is TGTGCCAGCAGCGGGGGGGCGTTCACAGATACGCAGTATTTT.

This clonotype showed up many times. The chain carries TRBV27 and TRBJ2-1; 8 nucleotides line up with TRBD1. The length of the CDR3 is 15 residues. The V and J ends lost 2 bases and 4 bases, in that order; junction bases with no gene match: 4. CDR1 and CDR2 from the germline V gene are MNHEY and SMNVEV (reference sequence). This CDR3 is CASSLDRGIYNEQFF. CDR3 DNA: TGTGCCAGCAGTTTAGACAGGGGCATATACAATGAGCAGTTCTTC.

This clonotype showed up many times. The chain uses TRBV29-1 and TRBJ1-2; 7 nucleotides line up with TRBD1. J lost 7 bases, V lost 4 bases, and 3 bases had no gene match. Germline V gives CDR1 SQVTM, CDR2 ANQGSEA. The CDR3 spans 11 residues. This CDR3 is CSVGTGGGYTF. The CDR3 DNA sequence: TGCAGCGTTGGGACAGGTGGTGGCTACACCTTC. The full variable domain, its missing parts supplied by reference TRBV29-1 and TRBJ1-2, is SAVISQKPSRDICQRGTSLTIQCQVDSQVTMMFWYRQQPGQSLTLIATANQGSEATYESGFVIDKFPISRPNLTFSTLTVSNMSPEDSSIYLCSVGTGGGYTFGSGTRLTVV.

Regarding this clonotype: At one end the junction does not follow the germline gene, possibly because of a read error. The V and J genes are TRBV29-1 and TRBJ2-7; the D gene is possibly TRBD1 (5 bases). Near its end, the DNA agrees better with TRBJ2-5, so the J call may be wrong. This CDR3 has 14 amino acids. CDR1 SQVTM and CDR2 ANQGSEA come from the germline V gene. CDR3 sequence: CGVEGVGAQGTQYF. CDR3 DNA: TGCGGCGTTGAAGGGGTAGGGGCCCAAGGGACCCAGTACTTC.

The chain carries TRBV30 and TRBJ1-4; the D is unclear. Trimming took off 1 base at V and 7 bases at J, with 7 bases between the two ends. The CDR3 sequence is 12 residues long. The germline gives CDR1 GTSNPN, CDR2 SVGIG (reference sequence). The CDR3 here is CAWSDWLEKLFF. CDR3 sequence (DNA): TGTGCCTGGAGTGATTGGCTTGAAAAACTGTTTTTT.